By share, the clone carrying this T cell receptor (beta chain) counts as medium-sized. The data stem from a study of long-term antiretroviral therapy in people with HIV. The CDR3 covers 15 residues. Germline-derived CDR1 and CDR2 are MDHEN and SYDVKM. Trimming took off 3 bases at V and 4 bases at J, with 16 bases between the two ends. Researchers ran immunoSEQ v3.0 at survey level. The table came from immunoSEQ multiplex PCR; TCRdb's copy has only in-frame clones and leaves some out. The sample has over 25,000 clones; 80% to 90% are singletons. V usage is TRBV28 and J usage is TRBJ2-7; tentative D call: TRBD2 (6 bases). The sequencing used unsorted PBMCs, collected 3 years after starting antiretroviral therapy. This receptor was identified in a man aged 35-49 years with HIV. The CDR3 spells CASSLYGGARYEQYF. For the CDR3, the DNA is TGTGCCAGCAGTTTGTACGGGGGAGCTCGGTACGAGCAGTACTTC.